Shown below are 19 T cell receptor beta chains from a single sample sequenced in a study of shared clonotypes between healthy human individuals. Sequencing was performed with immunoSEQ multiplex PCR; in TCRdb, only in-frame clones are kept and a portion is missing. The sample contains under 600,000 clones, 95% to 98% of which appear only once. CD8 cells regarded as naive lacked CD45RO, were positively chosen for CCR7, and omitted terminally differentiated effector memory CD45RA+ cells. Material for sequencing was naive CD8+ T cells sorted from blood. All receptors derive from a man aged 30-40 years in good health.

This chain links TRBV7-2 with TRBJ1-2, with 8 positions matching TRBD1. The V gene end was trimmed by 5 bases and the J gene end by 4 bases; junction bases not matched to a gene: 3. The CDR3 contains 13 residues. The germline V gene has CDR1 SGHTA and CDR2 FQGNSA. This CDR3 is CASSKDRVYGYTF. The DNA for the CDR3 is TGTGCCAGCAGCAAGGACAGGGTCTATGGCTACACCTTC.

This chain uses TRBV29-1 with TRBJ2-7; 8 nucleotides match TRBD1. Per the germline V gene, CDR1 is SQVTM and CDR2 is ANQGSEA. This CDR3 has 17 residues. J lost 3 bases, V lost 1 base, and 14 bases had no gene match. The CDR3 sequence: CSVEAKGTGPTSYEQYF. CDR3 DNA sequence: TGCAGCGTTGAAGCTAAGGGGACAGGACCTACAAGCTACGAGCAGTACTTC.

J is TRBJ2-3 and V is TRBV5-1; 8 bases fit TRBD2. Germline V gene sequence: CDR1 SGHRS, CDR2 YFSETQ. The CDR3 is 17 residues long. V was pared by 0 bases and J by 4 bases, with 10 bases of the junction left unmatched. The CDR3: CASSLAGFREGSDTQYF. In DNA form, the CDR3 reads TGCGCCAGCAGCTTGGCCGGTTTCCGGGAGGGGTCAGATACGCAGTATTTT.

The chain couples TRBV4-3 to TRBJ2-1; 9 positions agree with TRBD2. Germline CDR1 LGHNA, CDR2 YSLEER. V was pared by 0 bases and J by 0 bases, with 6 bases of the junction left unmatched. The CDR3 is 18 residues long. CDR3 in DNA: TGCGCCAGCAGCCAAGATGGTCTAGCGGGGAGCTCCTACAATGAGCAGTTCTTC. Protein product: CASSQDGLAGSSYNEQFF.

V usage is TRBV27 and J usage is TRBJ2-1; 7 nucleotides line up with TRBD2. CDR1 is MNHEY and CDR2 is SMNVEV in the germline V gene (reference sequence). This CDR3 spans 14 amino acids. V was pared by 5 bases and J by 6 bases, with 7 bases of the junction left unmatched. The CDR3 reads CASSISTSTNEQFF. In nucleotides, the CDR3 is TGTGCCAGCAGTATCTCGACTAGCACCAATGAGCAGTTCTTC.

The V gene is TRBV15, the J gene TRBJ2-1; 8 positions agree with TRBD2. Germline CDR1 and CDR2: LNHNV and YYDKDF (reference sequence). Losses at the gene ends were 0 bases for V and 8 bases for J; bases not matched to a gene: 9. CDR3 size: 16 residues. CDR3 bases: TGTGCCACCAGCAGAGATCCAGCGGGAGTTTTATATGAGCAGTTCTTC. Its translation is CATSRDPAGVLYEQFF.

CDR3 loop: CASSLIPRRDLTGELFF. In nucleotides, the CDR3 is TGTGCCAGCAGCCTAATCCCTCGGCGGGACCTCACCGGGGAGCTGTTTTTT. V gene TRBV7-4 combines with J gene TRBJ2-2, with D possibly being TRBD2 (6 bases). V was pared by 5 bases and J by 4 bases, with 20 bases between. CDR1 SGHVT and CDR2 SQSDAQ come from the germline V gene. The CDR3 consists of 17 residues. Based on the CDR3 plus reference TRBV7-4 and TRBJ2-2, the full variable domain is GAGVSQSPRYKVAKRGRDVALRCDSISGHVTLYWYRQTLGQGSEVLTYSQSDAQRDKSGRPSGRFSAERPERSVSTLKIQRTEQGDSAVYLCASSLIPRRDLTGELFFGEGSRLTVL.

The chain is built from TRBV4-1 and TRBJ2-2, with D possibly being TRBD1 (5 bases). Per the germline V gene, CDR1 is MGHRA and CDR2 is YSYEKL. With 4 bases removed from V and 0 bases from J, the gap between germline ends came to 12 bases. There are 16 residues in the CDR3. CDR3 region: CASSLIRVTNTGELFF. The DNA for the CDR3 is TGCGCCAGCAGCCTTATCAGGGTGACGAACACCGGGGAGCTGTTTTTT.

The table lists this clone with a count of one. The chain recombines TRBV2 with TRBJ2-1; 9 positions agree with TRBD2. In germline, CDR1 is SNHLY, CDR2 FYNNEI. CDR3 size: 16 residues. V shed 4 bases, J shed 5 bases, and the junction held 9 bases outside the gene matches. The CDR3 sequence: CASSVFGSGRDNEQFF. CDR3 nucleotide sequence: TGTGCCAGCAGTGTGTTCGGTAGCGGGAGAGACAATGAGCAGTTCTTC.

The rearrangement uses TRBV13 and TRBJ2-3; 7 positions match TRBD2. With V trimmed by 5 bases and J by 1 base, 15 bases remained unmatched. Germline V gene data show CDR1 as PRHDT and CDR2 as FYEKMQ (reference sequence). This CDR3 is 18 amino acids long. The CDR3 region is CASSPRPRLAGGTDTQYF. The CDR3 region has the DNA TGTGCCAGCAGCCCCCGACCCCGCCTGGCGGGGGGCACAGATACGCAGTATTTT. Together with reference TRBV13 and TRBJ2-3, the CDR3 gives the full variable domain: AAGVIQSPRHLIKEKRETATLKCYPIPRHDTVYWYQQGPGQDPQFLISFYEKMQSDKGSIPDRFSAQQFSDYHSELNMSSLELGDSALYFCASSPRPRLAGGTDTQYFGPGTRLTVL.

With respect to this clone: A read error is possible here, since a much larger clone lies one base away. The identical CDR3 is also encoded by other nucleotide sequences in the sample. CDR3 nucleotides: TGTGCCAGCAGTTTATTGGGCAATGAGCAGTTCTTC. It yields the protein CASSLLGNEQFF. V usage is TRBV27 and J usage is TRBJ2-1; no reliable D call. The ends were cut back, 1 base at V and 6 bases at J, with 4 bases in the middle. There are 12 residues in the CDR3. Germline V gene data show CDR1 as MNHEY and CDR2 as SMNVEV (reference sequence).

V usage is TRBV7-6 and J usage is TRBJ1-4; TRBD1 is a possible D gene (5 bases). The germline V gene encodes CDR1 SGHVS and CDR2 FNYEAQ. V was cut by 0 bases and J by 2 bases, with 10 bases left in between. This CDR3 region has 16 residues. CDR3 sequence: CASSLAFWGTNEKLFF. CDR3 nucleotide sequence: TGTGCCAGCAGCTTAGCGTTCTGGGGCACTAATGAAAAACTGTTTTTT.

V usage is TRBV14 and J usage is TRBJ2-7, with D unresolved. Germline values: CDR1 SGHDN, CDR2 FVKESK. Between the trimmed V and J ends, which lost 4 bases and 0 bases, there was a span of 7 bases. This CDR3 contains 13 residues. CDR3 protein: CASSPPDSYEQYF. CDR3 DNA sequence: TGTGCCAGCAGCCCTCCGGACTCCTACGAGCAGTACTTC.

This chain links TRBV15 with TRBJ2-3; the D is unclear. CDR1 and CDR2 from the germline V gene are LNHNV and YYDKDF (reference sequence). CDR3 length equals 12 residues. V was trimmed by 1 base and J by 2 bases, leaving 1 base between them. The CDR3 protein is CATSRVTDTQYF. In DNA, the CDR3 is TGTGCCACCAGCAGAGTCACAGATACGCAGTATTTT.

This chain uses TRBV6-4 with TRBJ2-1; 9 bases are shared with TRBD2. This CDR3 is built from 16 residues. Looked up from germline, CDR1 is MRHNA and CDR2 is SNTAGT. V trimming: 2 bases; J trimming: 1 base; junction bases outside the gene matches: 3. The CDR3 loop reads CASSDLAGTSYNEQFF. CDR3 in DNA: TGTGCCAGCAGTGACCTAGCGGGAACGTCCTACAATGAGCAGTTCTTC.

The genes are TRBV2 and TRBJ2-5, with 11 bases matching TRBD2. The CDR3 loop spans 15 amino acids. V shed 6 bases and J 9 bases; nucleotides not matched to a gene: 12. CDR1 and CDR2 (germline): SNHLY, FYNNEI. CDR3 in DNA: TGTGCCAGCAGATATCCGGGACTAGCGGCTGAGGCCCAGTACTTC. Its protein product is CASRYPGLAAEAQYF. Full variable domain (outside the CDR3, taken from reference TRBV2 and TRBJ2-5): EPEVTQTPSHQVTQMGQEVILRCVPISNHLYFYWYRQILGQKVEFLVSFYNNEISEKSEIFDDQFSVERPDGSNFTLKIRSTKLEDSAMYFCASRYPGLAAEAQYFGPGTRLLVL.

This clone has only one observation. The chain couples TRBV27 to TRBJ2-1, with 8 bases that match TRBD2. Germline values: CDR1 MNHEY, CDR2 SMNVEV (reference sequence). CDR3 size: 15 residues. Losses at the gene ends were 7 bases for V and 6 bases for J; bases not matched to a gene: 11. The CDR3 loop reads CASTPIGLAGNEQFF. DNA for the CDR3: TGTGCCAGCACCCCAATCGGACTAGCCGGCAATGAGCAGTTCTTC.

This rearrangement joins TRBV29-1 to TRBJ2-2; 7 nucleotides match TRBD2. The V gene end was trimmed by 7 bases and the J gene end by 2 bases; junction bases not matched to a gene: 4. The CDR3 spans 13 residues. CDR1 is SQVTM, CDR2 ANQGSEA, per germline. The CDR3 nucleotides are TGCAGCGCTAGCGGAGCTAACACCGGGGAGCTGTTTTTT. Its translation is CSASGANTGELFF.

For the CDR3, the DNA is TGTGCCAGCAGTGACCTGGGACAGAACCAAGAGACCCAGTACTTC. This codes for CASSDLGQNQETQYF. The V call is TRBV28, the J call TRBJ2-5, with 7 bases that match TRBD1. The V gene's germline CDR1 is MDHEN and CDR2 SYDVKM. The junction had 6 bases not matched to a gene; V was cut back by 5 bases and J by 0 bases. This CDR3 is 15 amino acids long.